The next 27 T cell receptor beta chains were all read from a single sample in a study of blood T cell repertoires in COVID-19. Assay used: immunoSEQ multiplex PCR; TCRdb lists only in-frame clones, some missing. The data show approximately 75,000 clones, nearly 90% seen once. The sample was peripheral blood. All receptors come from a man aged 50 or older with acute or convalescent COVID-19.

The chain recombines TRBV6-6 with TRBJ1-2, with 8 bases aligning to TRBD1. The germline CDR1 and CDR2 sequences are MNHNY and SVGAGI (reference sequence). With 5 bases clipped from V and 2 bases from J, the junction kept 4 bases outside the gene matches. CDR3 size: 14 residues. The CDR3: CASSRDRQNYGYTF. DNA of the CDR3: TGTGCCAGCAGTCGGGACAGGCAGAACTATGGCTACACCTTC.

The chain links TRBV21-1 to TRBJ2-7; TRBD1 was called by the table and not checked on the DNA. TRBV21-1 is given as a pseudogene. This CDR3 has 14 amino acids. The CDR3 spells CASSPRQGAYEQYF. The CDR3 DNA reads TGTGCCAGCAGCCCCCGACAGGGGGCCTACGAGCAGTACTTC.

This chain joins TRBV6-1 and TRBJ2-5; TRBD2 matches at 14 bases. Losses at the gene ends were 1 base for V and 2 bases for J; bases not matched to a gene: 3. The CDR3 sequence is 17 residues long. CDR1 is MNHNS, CDR2 SASEGT, per germline. This chain's CDR3 is CASSEGRTSGGQETQYF. Written as DNA, the CDR3 is TGTGCCAGCAGTGAAGGCCGGACTAGCGGGGGGCAAGAGACCCAGTACTTC.

The chain combines TRBV30 with TRBJ1-1, with a weak D call TRBD1 (5 bases). The CDR3 sequence is 15 residues long. V was trimmed by 4 bases and J by 7 bases, leaving 22 bases between them. The germline V gene encodes CDR1 GTSNPN and CDR2 SVGIG (reference sequence). CDR3 sequence reads: CAWNSQLRARIEAFF. For the CDR3, the DNA is TGTGCCTGGAATTCCCAACTCAGGGCTCGAATTGAAGCTTTCTTT.

This chain uses TRBV5-4 with TRBJ1-4, with 9 bases matching TRBD1. Per germline, CDR1 SGHNT and CDR2 YYREEE (reference sequence). With V trimmed by 5 bases and J by 3 bases, 5 bases remained unmatched. The CDR3 runs to 15 residues. The CDR3 protein is CASRPQGAANEKLFF. Here the CDR3 DNA reads TGTGCCAGCAGGCCACAGGGGGCGGCTAATGAAAAACTGTTTTTT.

The genes are TRBV24-1 and TRBJ1-5; 7 nucleotides line up with TRBD1. The germline gives CDR1 KGHDR, CDR2 SFDVKD. V shed 10 bases, J shed 0 bases, and the junction held 5 bases outside the gene matches. The CDR3 spans 14 residues. This chain's CDR3 is CATGTDYSNQPQHF. CDR3 sequence (DNA): TGTGCCACGGGGACAGATTATAGCAATCAGCCCCAGCATTTT.

The chain employs TRBV6-5 and TRBJ1-1; possibly TRBD1 for D (6 bases). CDR3 length equals 12 residues. The V end was cut by 2 bases, the J end by 11 bases, with 12 bases between. Germline CDR1 MNHEY, CDR2 SVGAGI. Here the CDR3 DNA reads TGTGCCAGCAGTTACCAGGGGCCGGGGGCTTTCTTT. It specifies CASSYQGPGAFF.

This chain links TRBV2 with TRBJ1-6; no clear D gene. V shed 8 bases and J shed 0 bases, with 8 bases lying between them. Germline V gene sequence: CDR1 SNHLY, CDR2 FYNNEI. The CDR3 loop spans 14 amino acids. CDR3 nucleotides: TGTGCCAGCGGGGAGAGCTCCTATAATTCACCCCTCCACTTT. The encoded protein is CASGESSYNSPLHF.

V and J are TRBV6-5 and TRBJ1-2; D remains unclear. The CDR3 extends over 11 amino acids. Trimming took off 6 bases at V and 5 bases at J, with 7 bases between the two ends. Germline lookup yields CDR1 MNHEY and CDR2 SVGAGI. CDR3 bases: TGTGCCAGCAGGTCGGGTTATGGCTACACCTTC. Translated: CASRSGYGYTF.

The chain is built from TRBV5-1 and TRBJ1-3; D might be TRBD1 (6 bases). V lost 0 bases, J lost 0 bases, and 13 bases lay in between. Germline V gives CDR1 SGHRS, CDR2 YFSETQ. The CDR3 has 17 residues. DNA of the CDR3: TGCGCCAGCAGCTTGGACCCAGAGGGACACTCTGGAAACACCATATATTTT. It yields the protein CASSLDPEGHSGNTIYF.

The rearrangement links TRBV4-2 to TRBJ1-5; 8 bases are shared with TRBD1. J gave up 7 bases and V 1 base, and 3 bases lay outside the gene matches. This CDR3 has 14 amino acids. CDR1 LGHNA and CDR2 YNFKEQ come from the germline V gene. CDR3: CASSQGQGRQPQHF. The DNA of the CDR3 is TGTGCCAGCAGCCAAGGACAGGGGAGGCAGCCCCAGCATTTT.

The chain employs TRBV5-1 and TRBJ2-2; D unresolved. This CDR3 region has 16 residues. Germline V gene data show CDR1 as SGHRS and CDR2 as YFSETQ. The V end lost 0 bases, the J end lost 0 bases, and 9 bases lay between the germline ends. The CDR3 is CASSLGVSANTGELFF. CDR3 nucleotide sequence: TGCGCCAGCAGCTTGGGAGTATCCGCGAACACCGGGGAGCTGTTTTTT.

This chain links TRBV5-1 with TRBJ1-4; 8 bases line up with TRBD1. Germline assignment: CDR1 SGHRS and CDR2 YFSETQ. CDR3 length equals 16 residues. J was trimmed by 0 bases and V by 3 bases; bases with no gene match: 4. The CDR3 loop reads CASSWDRPTTNEKLFF. The CDR3 DNA is TGCGCCAGCAGCTGGGACAGGCCCACAACTAATGAAAAACTGTTTTTT.

This chain uses TRBV6-1 with TRBJ2-2, with 11 bases that match TRBD2. Trimming at V came to 4 bases and at J to 1 base, leaving 2 bases not matched to a gene. The V gene's germline CDR1 is MNHNS and CDR2 SASEGT. The CDR3 is 16 residues long. CDR3 sequence (DNA): TGTGCCAGCAGTGTACTAGCGGGGGAGAACACCGGGGAGCTGTTTTTT. It translates to CASSVLAGENTGELFF.

The chain couples TRBV13 to TRBJ2-6; D call uncertain. Germline loops: CDR1 PRHDT, CDR2 FYEKMQ (reference sequence). This CDR3 has 18 amino acids. The V end was cut by 0 bases, the J end by 0 bases, with 12 bases between. DNA for the CDR3: TGTGCCAGCAGCTTAGGTGGCAGGCCCTACTCTGGGGCCAACGTCCTGACTTTC. It codes for CASSLGGRPYSGANVLTF.

This clone is a singleton in its sample. J is TRBJ1-2 and V is TRBV19; a possible D gene is TRBD1 (6 bases). Deletions cut 1 base from V and 4 bases from J, with 10 bases between. CDR3 length: 14 residues. Germline V gene sequence: CDR1 LNHDA, CDR2 SQIVND (reference sequence). CDR3 protein: CASSIGGTIYGYTF. CDR3 DNA: TGTGCCAGTAGTATAGGAGGGACAATCTATGGCTACACCTTC. The full variable domain, in which reference TRBV19 and TRBJ1-2 provide the parts outside the CDR3, is DGGITQSPKYLFRKEGQNVTLSCEQNLNHDAMYWYRQDPGQGLRLIYYSQIVNDFQKGDIAEGYSVSREKKESFPLTVTSAQKNPTAFYLCASSIGGTIYGYTFGSGTRLTVV.

Here the CDR3 reads CASSPRTGFVGNSPLHF. In nucleotides, the CDR3 is TGTGCCAGCAGTCCCCGGACAGGATTCGTCGGTAATTCACCCCTCCACTTT. The chain recombines TRBV27 with TRBJ1-6, with 7 bases that match TRBD1. The CDR3 has 17 residues. Trimming removed 5 bases from V and 6 bases from J; junction bases left unmatched: 13. The germline CDR1 and CDR2 sequences are MNHEY and SMNVEV (reference sequence).

The chain combines TRBV5-1 with TRBJ2-1, with D possibly TRBD2 on 7 matching bases. Trimming pared 2 bases from V and 8 bases from J, leaving 14 bases between. The V gene's germline CDR1 is SGHRS and CDR2 YFSETQ. This CDR3 is 14 amino acids long. The CDR3 coding sequence is TGCGCCAGCAGCTTCTGGCGGGGGCAGGATGAGCAGTTCTTC. Translation gives CASSFWRGQDEQFF.

This chain connects TRBV6-2 or TRBV6-3 to TRBJ1-5, with D maybe TRBD1 (6 bases). This CDR3 region has 14 residues. Germline assignment: CDR1 MNHEY and CDR2 SVGEGT. Between the trimmed V and J ends, which lost 2 bases and 4 bases, there was a span of 9 bases. The CDR3 sequence is CASSYGTNNQPQHF. In nucleotides, the CDR3 is TGTGCCAGCAGTTACGGGACAAATAATCAGCCCCAGCATTTT.

The chain links TRBV15 to TRBJ1-1; D is ambiguous. Germline CDR1 is LNHNV and CDR2 is YYDKDF (reference sequence). There are 14 residues in the CDR3. With 0 bases removed from V and 0 bases from J, the gap between germline ends came to 5 bases. CDR3 sequence: CATSRDLMNTEAFF. The DNA for the CDR3 is TGTGCCACCAGCAGAGATCTTATGAACACTGAAGCTTTCTTT.

The count of this clone is one. J is TRBJ1-6 and V is TRBV7-9; tentatively, D is TRBD1 (6 bases). V shed 5 bases and J shed 7 bases, with 21 bases lying between them. The CDR3 covers 17 residues. Germline CDR1 is SEHNR and CDR2 is FQNEAQ (reference sequence). CDR3 sequence (DNA): TGTGCCAGCAGCCCAGGACAGCTACTGCCTTGGAATTCACCCCTCCACTTT. As protein: CASSPGQLLPWNSPLHF.

The chain is built from TRBV4-2 and TRBJ1-3; 7 nucleotides align to TRBD1. Germline assignment: CDR1 LGHNA and CDR2 YNFKEQ. Germline trimming cut 4 bases from V and 0 bases from J; bases unmatched to any gene: 9. The CDR3 has 17 residues. The CDR3 loop reads CASSPRTGPYSGNTIYF. The DNA of the CDR3 is TGTGCCAGCAGCCCGCGGACAGGACCTTACTCTGGAAACACCATATATTTT.

This clone is labeled as medium-sized. The chain carries TRBV28 and TRBJ2-5; maybe TRBD1 (6 bases). Per germline, CDR1 MDHEN and CDR2 SYDVKM. The CDR3 consists of 14 residues. The V gene lost 4 bases and the J gene lost 4 bases, with 13 bases spanning the gap. Here the CDR3 DNA reads TGTGCCAGCAGTTCGGATGCCAGGGGAGAGACCCAGTACTTC. It specifies CASSSDARGETQYF.

This sequence joins TRBV6-5 and TRBJ1-3, with TRBD1 matching 10 bases. Germline V gene sequence: CDR1 MNHEY, CDR2 SVGAGI. J lost 4 bases, V lost 5 bases, and 2 bases had no gene match. The length of the CDR3 is 14 residues. The CDR3: CASSQDRGGNTIYF. In nucleotides, the CDR3 is TGTGCCAGCAGTCAGGACAGGGGGGGAAACACCATATATTTT.

The table lists this clone with a few counts. The V call is TRBV2, the J call TRBJ1-3; 7 bases are shared with TRBD1. This CDR3 has 13 residues. With V trimmed by 9 bases and J by 1 base, 3 bases remained unmatched. CDR1 is SNHLY and CDR2 is FYNNEI in the germline V gene. The DNA for the CDR3 is TGTGCCAGGAGGACAGGATCTGGAAACACCATATATTTT. It encodes CARRTGSGNTIYF.

The gene calls are TRBV7-2 and TRBJ1-1; D gene unclear. Germline V CDR1 and CDR2: SGHTA, FQGNSA. V was trimmed by 1 base and J by 1 base, leaving 10 bases between them. CDR3 length: 15 amino acids. CDR3 bases: TGTGCCAGCAGCTTAGTAGTAGTCTCGAACACTGAAGCTTTCTTT. This translates into CASSLVVVSNTEAFF.

V usage is TRBV11-2 and J usage is TRBJ2-5; 8 bases are shared with TRBD1. This CDR3 is built from 13 residues. With 6 bases clipped from V and 4 bases from J, the junction kept 4 bases outside the gene matches. CDR1 SGHAT and CDR2 FQNNGV come from the germline V gene. The CDR3, as DNA: TGTGCCAGCAGGGTACAGGGGGTAGAGACCCAGTACTTC. Protein: CASRVQGVETQYF.